The sample holds many counts of the clone carrying this T cell receptor beta chain. In addition to blood RNA drawn from unsorted whole blood, germline DNA was extracted. TCR beta cDNA was reverse-transcribed from 500 to 550 ng of total RNA. The reaction used a constant-region primer and ProtoScript II reverse transcriptase. Each TCR beta library was derived from three nested multiplex PCR rounds that employed slightly modified ARM-PCR. Amplification in the first two PCR rounds was performed using TRBV1-TRBV30 forward primers and a C-beta reverse primer for approximately 10 cycles each. Via MiXCR, TCRdb re-called the multiplex PCR reads, giving one row per CDR3 protein. Among 190,000 or so distinct CDR3 sequences listed, less than 75% were seen once. CDR1 is SGHKS and CDR2 is YYEKEE in the germline V gene (reference sequence). V was pared by 4 bases and J by 4 bases, with 8 bases of the junction left unmatched. The CDR3 extends over 15 amino acids.

The sample originates from a study of tumor-infiltrating lymphocytes in primary liver carcinoma. The V and J genes are TRBV5-5 and TRBJ1-1; 9 bases align to TRBD1. Sample: peripheral blood. The sequence came from a woman aged 60-75 years with primary liver carcinoma and hepatitis B virus infection. In nucleotides, the CDR3 is TGTGCCAGCAGCCGACCGACAGGGGGTTTCACTGAAGCTTTCTTT. Encoded protein: CASSRPTGGFTEAFF. Full variable domain (outside the CDR3, taken from reference TRBV5-5 and TRBJ1-1): DAGVTQSPTHLIKTRGQQVTLRCSPISGHKSVSWYQQVLGQGPQFIFQYYEKEERGRGNFPDRFSARQFPNYSSELNVNALLLGDSALYLCASSRPTGGFTEAFFGQGTRLTVV.